These 25 T cell receptor beta chains were sequenced from one sample in a study of PD-1 and CTLA-4 blockade in melanoma. The table came from immunoSEQ multiplex PCR; TCRdb's copy has only in-frame clones and leaves some out. The sample carries some 11,000 clones, roughly 82% recorded once. Sample: CD8+ T cells from peripheral blood, taken from a patient given anti-PD-1 treatment. The receptors were gathered from a human donor with melanoma.

The chain is built from TRBV5-4 and TRBJ2-5, with D unclear. The CDR3 runs to 12 residues. Germline V gives CDR1 SGHNT, CDR2 YYREEE (reference sequence). V was clipped by 4 bases and J by 5 bases, with 9 bases between them. CDR3 coding DNA: TGTGCCAGCAGCACTGATGGGGAGACCCAGTACTTC. This gives the protein CASSTDGETQYF.

J is TRBJ2-1 and V is TRBV27, with D possibly being TRBD1 or TRBD2 (5 bases each). CDR1 is MNHEY and CDR2 is SMNVEV in the germline V gene (reference sequence). The length of the CDR3 is 14 residues. Trimming left V 0 bases short and J 7 bases short, with 10 bases between. CDR3: CASSLSPGLNEQFF. DNA of the CDR3: TGTGCCAGCAGTTTATCCCCGGGGCTTAATGAGCAGTTCTTC.

This chain connects TRBV27 to TRBJ1-6; D not certain. Trimming took 6 bases from V and 8 from J, leaving 8 bases between them. CDR1 is MNHEY and CDR2 is SMNVEV in the germline V gene (reference sequence). The CDR3 runs 12 residues. In DNA, the CDR3 is TGTGCCAGCAGCCGAAGTGATTCACCCCTCCACTTT. This codes for CASSRSDSPLHF.

On this clone: The same CDR3 also results from other DNA sequences found in this sample. The chain uses TRBV11-3 and TRBJ2-2, with D perhaps matching TRBD1 (5 bases). The length of the CDR3 is 14 residues. The V gene's germline CDR1 is SGHNT and CDR2 YENEEA. The V end was cut by 6 bases, the J end by 1 base, with 9 bases between. Here the CDR3 reads CASSWTLNTGELFF. In nucleotides, the CDR3 is TGTGCCAGCAGTTGGACACTGAACACCGGGGAGCTGTTTTTT.

The chain has TRBV6-6 and TRBJ2-1, with D maybe TRBD2 (7 bases). The V and J ends lost 6 bases and 7 bases respectively, with 16 bases between them. The CDR3 consists of 14 residues. Germline values: CDR1 MNHNY, CDR2 SVGAGI (reference sequence). CDR3: CASSDSGEGNEQFF. The CDR3 bases are TGTGCCAGCAGCGACTCAGGGGAGGGGAATGAGCAGTTCTTC.

This chain joins TRBV28 and TRBJ1-1, with 8 bases fitting TRBD1. In germline, CDR1 is MDHEN, CDR2 SYDVKM. CDR3 length: 15 residues. Trimming cost V 5 bases and J 1 base; bases outside gene matches: 6. The CDR3 loop is CASSIQGGWNTEAFF. In DNA form, the CDR3 reads TGTGCCAGCAGTATACAGGGGGGGTGGAACACTGAAGCTTTCTTT.

This chain uses TRBV3-1 (or the pseudogene TRBV3-2) with TRBJ1-5; perhaps TRBD1 as D (5 bases). The CDR3 is 16 amino acids. Germline V gives CDR1 LGHDT, CDR2 YNNKEL (reference sequence). The V gene lost 1 base and the J gene lost 1 base, with 11 bases spanning the gap. The CDR3 spells CASSQGWQGSNQPQHF. DNA of the CDR3: TGTGCCAGCAGCCAAGGTTGGCAGGGAAGCAATCAGCCCCAGCATTTT.

This chain joins TRBV2 and TRBJ2-7; D not resolved. V lost 7 bases and J 3 bases, leaving 7 bases between the germline ends. This CDR3 spans 11 amino acids. Germline CDR1 and CDR2: SNHLY and FYNNEI. CDR3 residues: CASTASYEQYF. Here the CDR3 DNA reads TGTGCCAGCACCGCCAGCTACGAGCAGTACTTC.

V and J are TRBV12-5 and TRBJ2-4; 9 nucleotides line up with TRBD1. Losses at the gene ends were 2 bases for V and 2 bases for J; bases not matched to a gene: 4. The CDR3 spans 16 residues. Looked up from germline, CDR1 is LGHNT and CDR2 is FRNRAP. Here the CDR3 reads CASGLLTGGPKNIQYF. CDR3 coding DNA: TGTGCTAGTGGTTTGTTGACAGGGGGTCCCAAAAACATTCAGTACTTC.

The V and J genes are TRBV6-5 and TRBJ1-1; D is ambiguous. The V gene lost 0 bases and the J gene lost 9 bases, with 17 bases spanning the gap. This CDR3 region has 15 residues. Germline values: CDR1 MNHEY, CDR2 SVGAGI. CDR3 DNA sequence: TGTGCCAGCAGTTACTCGATTCAGTCCGGGCCGCAAGCTTTCTTT. It specifies CASSYSIQSGPQAFF.

This sequence joins TRBV30 and TRBJ1-1; D uncertain. V gave up 5 bases and J gave up 0 bases, with 10 bases separating them. The CDR3 has 13 residues. Germline assignment: CDR1 GTSNPN and CDR2 SVGIG (reference sequence). The CDR3 DNA sequence: TGTGCCTGGGGTGGGGATCTGAACACTGAAGCTTTCTTT. This codes for CAWGGDLNTEAFF.

V is TRBV13 and J is TRBJ2-2, with D perhaps matching TRBD2 (5 bases). Germline-derived CDR1 and CDR2 are PRHDT and FYEKMQ (reference sequence). This CDR3 has 14 residues. The ends were cut back, 4 bases at V and 9 bases at J, with 15 bases in the middle. The CDR3 protein is CASSYRTPGRELFF. The CDR3 nucleotides are TGTGCCAGCAGCTATAGGACTCCGGGGAGGGAGCTGTTTTTT.

The rearrangement joins TRBV12-3 or TRBV12-4 to TRBJ1-5; D not certain. The CDR3 sequence is 13 residues long. The germline V and J ends were trimmed by 7 bases and 0 bases, with 7 bases remaining between them. CDR3 in amino acids: CASTVNSNQPQHF. The CDR3 coding sequence is TGTGCCAGCACCGTAAATAGCAATCAGCCCCAGCATTTT.

The V call is TRBV6-5, the J call TRBJ1-1, with D possibly being TRBD1 (5 bases). V was shortened by 5 bases and J by 3 bases, with 7 bases between the two germline ends. The CDR3 runs to 12 residues. The germline gives CDR1 MNHEY, CDR2 SVGAGI. The CDR3 is CASSRGYTEAFF. The CDR3 DNA reads TGTGCCAGCAGTAGGGGCTACACTGAAGCTTTCTTT.

This chain connects TRBV10-3 to TRBJ2-3; D gene uncertain. The CDR3 is made up of 15 amino acids. With 4 bases removed from V and 1 base from J, the gap between germline ends came to 12 bases. Germline V gene lookup returns CDR1 ENHRY and CDR2 SYGVKD. The CDR3 is CAISVEPLGTDTQYF. The CDR3 region has the DNA TGTGCCATCAGTGTGGAGCCCCTGGGCACAGATACGCAGTATTTT.

In its sample, this clone was seen a few times. The genes are TRBV9 and TRBJ2-7, with D unclear. V was cut by 0 bases and J by 2 bases, with 9 bases left in between. Germline V gives CDR1 SGDLS, CDR2 YYNGEE. CDR3 length: 14 amino acids. CDR3 sequence (DNA): TGTGCCAGCAGCGTAGGTGGGCAGGCCTACGAGCAGTACTTC. Translated, it gives CASSVGGQAYEQYF.

This chain connects TRBV7-9 to TRBJ2-3; 9 bases map to TRBD2. Trimming removed 4 bases from V and 0 bases from J; junction bases left unmatched: 5. Germline lookup yields CDR1 SEHNR and CDR2 FQNEAQ (reference sequence). This CDR3 has 16 amino acids. The DNA for the CDR3 is TGTGCCAGCAGCTCCTTTAGCGGGGGTAGCACAGATACGCAGTATTTT. Its protein product is CASSSFSGGSTDTQYF.

The chain uses TRBV15 and TRBJ1-2; D may be TRBD1 (5 bases). Looked up from germline, CDR1 is LNHNV and CDR2 is YYDKDF (reference sequence). V was shortened by 6 bases and J by 2 bases, with 19 bases between the two germline ends. This CDR3 spans 16 amino acids. CDR3 amino acids: CATRRSQGGGNYGYTF. DNA for the CDR3: TGTGCCACCAGAAGGTCCCAGGGTGGGGGGAACTATGGCTACACCTTC.

V and J are TRBV4-1 and TRBJ1-1; D is unclear. CDR3 size: 15 residues. Trimming shortened V by 2 bases and J by 0 bases, and 10 bases separated the two germline ends. Germline CDR1 reads MGHRA; CDR2 reads YSYEKL. The CDR3 bases are TGCGCCAGCAGCCAATATGCAGAGATGAACACTGAAGCTTTCTTT. It codes for CASSQYAEMNTEAFF.

Here the CDR3 reads CASSPDGSHYNSPLHF. CDR3 coding DNA: TGTGCCAGCAGCCCTGACGGCAGTCACTATAATTCACCCCTCCACTTT. This chain connects TRBV21-1 to TRBJ1-6. TRBV21-1 is flagged as a pseudogene. This CDR3 spans 16 amino acids.

In its sample, this clone was seen a few times. The J gene is TRBJ2-1, the V gene TRBV3-1 (or the pseudogene TRBV3-2); D is perhaps TRBD1 or TRBD2 (5 bases each). V lost 4 bases to trimming and J lost 0 bases, with 22 bases between them. The CDR3 is 19 residues long. Germline-derived CDR1 and CDR2 are LGHDT and YNNKEL (reference sequence). The CDR3 region has the DNA TGTGCCAGCAGCCCCTCCTTAGGGACCGCACCCAGCTCCTACAATGAGCAGTTCTTC. Its translation is CASSPSLGTAPSSYNEQFF.

The genes are TRBV30 and TRBJ1-1; TRBD1 is a possible D gene (6 bases). Trimming left V 1 base short and J 0 bases short, with 12 bases between. Germline loops: CDR1 GTSNPN, CDR2 SVGIG (reference sequence). The CDR3 extends over 15 amino acids. CDR3 loop: CAWSEGVGMNTEAFF. CDR3 nucleotide sequence: TGTGCCTGGAGTGAGGGGGTCGGCATGAACACTGAAGCTTTCTTT.

This rearrangement joins TRBV7-9 to TRBJ1-2, with D possibly being TRBD1 (6 bases). The CDR3 contains 14 residues. Germline V gene data show CDR1 as SEHNR and CDR2 as FQNEAQ (reference sequence). Between the trimmed V and J ends, which lost 2 bases and 5 bases, there was a span of 12 bases. CDR3 sequence (DNA): TGTGCCAGCAGCTTACAGGGGAACAAGTATGGCTACACCTTC. It specifies CASSLQGNKYGYTF.

The V and J genes are TRBV10-2 and TRBJ2-7, with TRBD1 identical over 10 bases. The CDR3 covers 13 residues. CDR1 is WSHSY, CDR2 SAAADI, per germline. After removal of 4 bases from V and 3 bases from J, the junction contained 0 bases not matched to a gene. The CDR3 nucleotides read TGCGCCAGCAGTGGGACAGGGGGCTACGAGCAGTACTTC. This gives the protein CASSGTGGYEQYF.

The chain uses TRBV29-1 and TRBJ1-2; TRBD1 matches at 9 bases. CDR1 is SQVTM, CDR2 ANQGSEA, per germline. The CDR3 has 13 amino acids. V lost 7 bases, J lost 6 bases, and 9 bases stayed unmatched. The CDR3, as DNA: TGCAGCGCCTCCGGGACAGGGCCCCATGGCTACACCTTC. Its protein is CSASGTGPHGYTF.